These T cell receptor beta chains were read from a single sample in a study of T-cell reconstitution after alpha-beta-depleted transplantation in children. MiXCR, applied by TCRdb to the PCR reads, yields one record per CDR3 protein. The sample holds about 78,000 distinct CDR3 sequences, roughly 14% seen once. The sequencing here drew on PBMCs, mostly from graft donor cells, taken 180 days after TCRalphabeta/CD19-depleted stem cell transplant. The source is a male patient between 2 and 10 years old who had a stem cell transplant for acute lymphoblastic leukemia, so the T cells may come from the graft donor. Each CDR3 is given without its conserved first and last residue.

CDR3 protein: ASSEREGYIQY
V gene: TRBV10-2
J gene: TRBJ2-4

CDR3 protein: ASSLLRVVQY
V gene: TRBV12-3/TRBV12-4
J gene: TRBJ2-4

CDR3 protein: ASRTPSGVSYNEQF
V gene: TRBV6-1
J gene: TRBJ2-1

CDR3 protein: ATSDTGYSYEQY
V gene: TRBV24-1
J gene: TRBJ2-7

CDR3 protein: ASSPIPGTSYGYT
V gene: TRBV7-3
J gene: TRBJ1-2

CDR3 protein: SAGTFRGRTYGYT
V gene: TRBV20-1
J gene: TRBJ1-2

CDR3 protein: SVEGGGWGYT
V gene: TRBV29-1
J gene: TRBJ1-2

CDR3 protein: SAPTLPYEQY
V gene: TRBV20-1
J gene: TRBJ2-7

CDR3 protein: ASSQQGSDTQY
V gene: TRBV25-1
J gene: TRBJ2-3

CDR3 protein: ASSPGRSSHSPLH
V gene: TRBV4-3
J gene: TRBJ1-6

CDR3 protein: SATRTDTQY
V gene: TRBV20-1
J gene: TRBJ2-3

CDR3 protein: SARDRRAEAF
V gene: TRBV20-1
J gene: TRBJ1-1

CDR3 protein: ASSSHPLDPQH
V gene: TRBV7-9
J gene: TRBJ1-5

CDR3 protein: ASAGIRATGELF
V gene: TRBV18
J gene: TRBJ2-2

CDR3 protein: ASSTDRGVETQY
V gene: TRBV5-1
J gene: TRBJ2-5

CDR3 protein: ASSRNRGHGRETQY
V gene: TRBV12-3/TRBV12-4
J gene: TRBJ2-5

CDR3 protein: ASSLRRGHEQY
V gene: TRBV12-3/TRBV12-4
J gene: TRBJ2-7

CDR3 protein: ASSLGLSSYEQY
V gene: TRBV5-5
J gene: TRBJ2-7

CDR3 protein: ASSPQTTDRGKTQY
V gene: TRBV7-6
J gene: TRBJ2-5

CDR3 protein: SARGRGYGYT
V gene: TRBV20-1
J gene: TRBJ1-2

CDR3 protein: ASSATGSSGANVLT
V gene: TRBV9
J gene: TRBJ2-6

CDR3 protein: ASSLEVAASSGANVLT
V gene: TRBV7-6
J gene: TRBJ2-6

CDR3 protein: ASSPQAVKGNTIY
V gene: TRBV18
J gene: TRBJ1-3

CDR3 protein: ATSRGLVGSYEQY
V gene: TRBV15
J gene: TRBJ2-7

CDR3 protein: SARLGGNIQY
V gene: TRBV20-1
J gene: TRBJ2-4

CDR3 protein: AIGTGRETQY
V gene: TRBV10-3
J gene: TRBJ2-5

CDR3 protein: ASSLQGTGFTEAF
V gene: TRBV7-9
J gene: TRBJ1-1

CDR3 protein: ASSRMTKSETQY
V gene: TRBV28
J gene: TRBJ2-5

CDR3 protein: SVTAPGGLYYEQY
V gene: TRBV29-1
J gene: TRBJ2-7

CDR3 protein: ASSLTGGRGEQY
V gene: TRBV12-3/TRBV12-4
J gene: TRBJ2-7

CDR3 protein: SASRDSTSYEQY
V gene: TRBV20-1
J gene: TRBJ2-7

CDR3 protein: ASSLGFYEQY
V gene: TRBV7-9
J gene: TRBJ2-7

CDR3 protein: ASSLALAGGLETQY
V gene: TRBV7-2
J gene: TRBJ2-5

CDR3 protein: ASRGAPGANVLT
V gene: TRBV25-1
J gene: TRBJ2-6

CDR3 protein: ASTDARTYEQY
V gene: TRBV5-1
J gene: TRBJ2-7

CDR3 protein: ASSETYGYYGYT
V gene: TRBV6-1
J gene: TRBJ1-2

CDR3 protein: ASSPRGGLQQPQH
V gene: TRBV7-8
J gene: TRBJ1-5

CDR3 protein: ASSSLINYNEQF
V gene: TRBV28
J gene: TRBJ2-1

CDR3 protein: ASSSLTGAHEQY
V gene: TRBV6-2/TRBV6-3
J gene: TRBJ2-7